The clone carrying this T cell receptor beta chain was seen a handful of times. The antigen remains undetermined. The data were taken from a study of neurological immune-mediated disorders. Broader study findings: When repertoires were grouped phylogenetically, those of 18 of 34 multiple sclerosis patients fell into one related-CDR3 cluster, a possible signature. Expanded clones shared no identical CDR3 amino acid sequences across subjects, which suggested private TCR-beta repertoires in all groups.

V lost 3 bases to trimming and J lost 6 bases, with 5 bases between them. This CDR3 comprises 12 residues. TCRdb ran MiXCR on the 5' RACE reads and lists one entry per CDR3 protein. Among some 57,000 distinct CDR3 sequences, approximately 3.1% were seen once, and the ten largest hold approximately 7.1%. This chain uses TRBV12-3 or TRBV12-4 with TRBJ2-2, with D uncertain. The clonotype was recovered from a woman in her sixties or seventies with multiple sclerosis. Sequenced input: PBMCs. The CDR3 DNA reads as TGTGCCAGCAGTTTTCTCTCCGGGGAGCTGTTTTTT. Amino acids: CASSFLSGELFF.